The 10 T cell receptor beta chains in this list originate from one sample, sequenced in a study of control samples from healthy donors and cancer patients. The data were produced by immunoSEQ multiplex PCR, yet TCRdb's version contains in-frame clones alone and is incomplete. The sample contains 60,000 to 80,000 clones, more than 75% of which appear only once. Sequencing was done on a sample of blood. Receptors originate from a woman between 50 and 59 years old in good health.

The gene calls are TRBV29-1 and TRBJ1-4; 7 bases align to TRBD1. From germline, CDR1 is SQVTM and CDR2 ANQGSEA. Trimming removed 4 bases from V and 10 bases from J; junction bases left unmatched: 12. This CDR3 comprises 14 residues. CDR3 sequence (DNA): TGCAGCGTTGTGGGGGACAGCCTACGGGGAAAACTGTTTTTT. Its translation: CSVVGDSLRGKLFF. Variable domain in full (rest from reference TRBV29-1 and TRBJ1-4): SAVISQKPSRDICQRGTSLTIQCQVDSQVTMMFWYRQQPGQSLTLIATANQGSEATYESGFVIDKFPISRPNLTFSTLTVSNMSPEDSSIYLCSVVGDSLRGKLFFGSGTQLSVL.

The chain joins TRBV7-8 to TRBJ2-1, with TRBD2 identical over 8 bases. J was trimmed by 8 bases and V by 1 base; bases with no gene match: 7. The CDR3 has 15 residues. Germline V gene sequence: CDR1 SGHVS, CDR2 FQNEAQ. CDR3 sequence: CASSLGFAGGYEQFF. CDR3 DNA: TGTGCCAGCAGCTTAGGTTTTGCGGGAGGTTATGAGCAGTTCTTC.

The chain uses TRBV24-1 and TRBJ2-7; possibly TRBD1 for D (6 bases). V was pared by 12 bases and J by 4 bases, with 27 bases between. The CDR3 length is 16 residues. Germline V gene sequence: CDR1 KGHDR, CDR2 SFDVKD. The CDR3 bases are TGTGCCGGGACACCGGTCTGTCTCCTGTCCCCTTACGAGCAGTACTTC. This sequence encodes CAGTPVCLLSPYEQYF.

This chain links TRBV11-2 with TRBJ2-1, with TRBD2 matching over 12 bases. With V trimmed by 5 bases and J by 4 bases, 3 bases remained unmatched. The CDR3 runs to 15 residues. From germline, CDR1 is SGHAT and CDR2 FQNNGV. The CDR3 sequence is CASSLAGGGYNEQFF. In DNA form, the CDR3 reads TGTGCCAGCAGCCTAGCGGGAGGGGGGTACAATGAGCAGTTCTTC.

The genes are TRBV11-2 and TRBJ1-1; no clear D. CDR1 is SGHAT, CDR2 FQNNGV, per germline. The CDR3 extends over 14 amino acids. V was pared by 2 bases and J by 1 base, with 8 bases between. The CDR3 bases are TGTGCCAGCAGCTTACACGGCACGAACACTGAAGCTTTCTTT. This translates into CASSLHGTNTEAFF. Together with reference TRBV11-2 and TRBJ1-1, the CDR3 gives the full variable domain: EAGVAQSPRYKIIEKRQSVAFWCNPISGHATLYWYQQILGQGPKLLIQFQNNGVVDDSQLPKDRFSAERLKGVDSTLKIQPAKLEDSAVYLCASSLHGTNTEAFFGQGTRLTVV.

The chain carries TRBV7-8 and TRBJ1-2; D is possibly TRBD1 (5 bases). Trimming took off 4 bases at V and 4 bases at J, with 16 bases between the two ends. Germline assignment: CDR1 SGHVS and CDR2 FQNEAQ. The CDR3 covers 15 residues. In nucleotides, the CDR3 is TGTGCCAGCAGCTCATCGCCGTGGGGGGGCTATGGCTACACCTTC. It is translated as CASSSSPWGGYGYTF.

The genes are TRBV6-5 and TRBJ1-1; D is perhaps TRBD1 (5 bases). CDR3 length: 13 amino acids. The V end lost 6 bases, the J end lost 1 base, and 9 bases lay between the germline ends. Germline V gene data show CDR1 as MNHEY and CDR2 as SVGAGI. Here the CDR3 DNA reads TGTGCCAGCAGGAAGCAGGGGAACACTGAAGCTTTCTTT. It is translated as CASRKQGNTEAFF.

V gene TRBV4-1 combines with J gene TRBJ1-4; the D is unclear. The ends were cut back, 4 bases at V and 3 bases at J, with 15 bases in the middle. The CDR3 extends over 16 amino acids. Per the germline V gene, CDR1 is MGHRA and CDR2 is YSYEKL. This CDR3 is CASSRTPKQSNEKLFF. The CDR3 coding sequence is TGCGCCAGCAGCCGGACCCCAAAACAGTCTAATGAAAAACTGTTTTTT.

The chain recombines TRBV3-1 (or the pseudogene TRBV3-2) with TRBJ2-3, with D possibly called TRBD1 or TRBD2 (5 bases each). V lost 4 bases to trimming and J lost 2 bases, with 16 bases between them. The germline gives CDR1 LGHDT, CDR2 YNNKEL (reference sequence). The CDR3 consists of 16 residues. The CDR3 loop reads CASSPGTSQLTDTQYF. CDR3 bases: TGTGCCAGCAGCCCGGGGACCAGCCAACTCACAGATACGCAGTATTTT.

The chain has TRBV7-2 and TRBJ2-3, with D unresolved. V dropped 1 base and J dropped 4 bases, with 12 bases sitting between them. This CDR3 region has 15 residues. Germline assignment: CDR1 SGHTA and CDR2 FQGNSA. CDR3 nucleotides: TGTGCCAGCAGCTTAGAGGCCCATCCCCCAGATACGCAGTATTTT. It specifies CASSLEAHPPDTQYF.